This passage covers 23 T cell receptor beta chains from one sample sequenced in a study of cytomegalovirus exposure and HLA in healthy donors. PCR was performed using 60 Vbeta and 13 Jbeta primers. Produced via immunoSEQ multiplex PCR; TCRdb's table is partial and in-frame only. In all, the sample yields about 48,000 clones. The sequenced sample consisted of PBMCs. All receptors come from a male donor in good health and CMV-seropositive.

This rearrangement joins TRBV5-6 to TRBJ2-7; TRBD1 agrees at 10 bases. Unmatched junction bases numbered 4, after V lost 4 bases and J lost 3 bases. The CDR3 covers 14 residues. CDR1 and CDR2 (germline): SGHDT, YYEEEE. CDR3 residues: CASSPGQGIYEQYF. The CDR3 nucleotides are TGTGCCAGCAGCCCGGGACAGGGGATCTACGAGCAGTACTTC.

This sequence joins TRBV6-5 and TRBJ2-5, with 8 bases fitting TRBD2. The V gene end was trimmed by 2 bases and the J gene end by 7 bases; junction bases not matched to a gene: 9. Germline CDR1 is MNHEY and CDR2 is SVGAGI. This CDR3 is built from 15 residues. Written as DNA, the CDR3 is TGTGCCAGCAGTTACCTCTCCCACCTAGCGGGGACCCAGTACTTC. Translated, it gives CASSYLSHLAGTQYF.

Notes on this clone: Other DNA sequences in this sample translate to the same CDR3. V gene TRBV9 combines with J gene TRBJ2-7; D unresolved. Trimming took 0 bases from V and 0 from J, leaving 10 bases between them. Germline assignment: CDR1 SGDLS and CDR2 YYNGEE. The CDR3 is 15 residues long. In DNA, the CDR3 is TGTGCCAGCAGCGTAGGTCATGGCAGCTCCTACGAGCAGTACTTC. This codes for CASSVGHGSSYEQYF.

The J gene is TRBJ2-1, the V gene TRBV27; TRBD1 agrees at 7 bases. The CDR3 has 15 amino acids. With 6 bases clipped from V and 2 bases from J, the junction kept 7 bases outside the gene matches. Germline V CDR1 and CDR2: MNHEY, SMNVEV (reference sequence). As DNA, the CDR3 is TGTGCCAGCAGACCCAGGGGGTGGGCCTACAATGAGCAGTTCTTC. Protein product: CASRPRGWAYNEQFF.

This sequence joins TRBV5-6 and TRBJ2-3; possible D gene TRBD2, 6 bases. V was cut by 3 bases and J by 0 bases, with 14 bases left in between. The CDR3 has 16 residues. Germline CDR1 SGHDT, CDR2 YYEEEE. The CDR3: CASSSAGTWSTDTQYF. The CDR3 DNA is TGTGCCAGCAGCTCTGCCGGGACTTGGAGCACAGATACGCAGTATTTT.

The chain carries TRBV20-1 and TRBJ2-7; a weak D match, TRBD2 (6 bases). Germline loops: CDR1 DFQATT, CDR2 SNEGSKA (reference sequence). The V end was cut by 3 bases, the J end by 3 bases, with 6 bases between. The CDR3 sequence is 11 residues long. In nucleotides, the CDR3 is TGCAGTGCTAGGCGGGGCTACGAGCAGTACTTC. Its protein is CSARRGYEQYF.

The V and J genes are TRBV20-1 and TRBJ2-7; D gene ambiguous. The germline gives CDR1 DFQATT, CDR2 SNEGSKA (reference sequence). The CDR3 runs to 11 residues. V lost 5 bases, J lost 6 bases, and 11 bases lay in between. The DNA of the CDR3 is TGCAGTGCTCGAATTTACGGCGAGCAGTACTTC. Residues: CSARIYGEQYF.

The chain uses TRBV4-1 and TRBJ2-1, with 9 bases aligning to TRBD1. The V gene end was trimmed by 0 bases and the J gene end by 8 bases; junction bases not matched to a gene: 11. This CDR3 is built from 17 residues. Per the germline V gene, CDR1 is MGHRA and CDR2 is YSYEKL. The CDR3: CASSQDYGTGNWDEQFF. CDR3 coding DNA: TGCGCCAGCAGCCAAGATTACGGGACAGGGAATTGGGATGAGCAGTTCTTC.

V gene TRBV11-3 combines with J gene TRBJ2-3; 7 bases agree with TRBD1. The CDR3 has 19 amino acids. V was clipped by 0 bases and J by 2 bases; unmatched bases: 14. Germline V gene data show CDR1 as SGHNT and CDR2 as YENEEA. CDR3 in DNA: TGTGCCAGCAGCTTAGATCGGGCAACAATCAGGGGGTCCACAGATACGCAGTATTTT. This sequence encodes CASSLDRATIRGSTDTQYF.

The chain recombines TRBV6-6 with TRBJ1-1, with D maybe TRBD1 (6 bases). The germline CDR1 and CDR2 sequences are MNHNY and SVGAGI (reference sequence). CDR3 length: 14 amino acids. V shed 8 bases and J shed 2 bases, with 15 bases lying between them. The CDR3 DNA sequence: TGTGCCAGCCGGTCGACAGGAATTAACACTGAAGCTTTCTTT. Translation gives CASRSTGINTEAFF.

The V call is TRBV4-1, the J call TRBJ1-1; 7 bases align to TRBD1. Per the germline V gene, CDR1 is MGHRA and CDR2 is YSYEKL. Germline trimming cut 5 bases from V and 4 bases from J; bases unmatched to any gene: 10. The CDR3 has 15 amino acids. The CDR3, as DNA: TGCGCCAGCAGCGCGTACAGGGGTAGTGGCACTGAAGCTTTCTTT. It specifies CASSAYRGSGTEAFF.

The chain recombines TRBV18 with TRBJ2-1; 8 bases are shared with TRBD1. The CDR3 extends over 13 amino acids. Unmatched junction bases numbered 3, after V lost 3 bases and J lost 8 bases. The V gene's germline CDR1 is KGHSH and CDR2 LQKENI. CDR3 in DNA: TGTGCCAGCTCACCTTTGACAGGGGATGAGCAGTTCTTC. Translation: CASSPLTGDEQFF.

CDR3 in DNA: TGTGCCAGCAGCTCCAGTTTTGCCAATTCACCCCTCCACTTT. Protein: CASSSSFANSPLHF. The chain employs TRBV5-4 and TRBJ1-6; D not resolved. CDR3 length: 14 amino acids. Trimming removed 3 bases from V and 7 bases from J, with 11 bases in between. Per the germline V gene, CDR1 is SGHNT and CDR2 is YYREEE (reference sequence).

The chain recombines TRBV7-2 with TRBJ1-4; D is possibly TRBD1 (5 bases). Germline assignment: CDR1 SGHTA and CDR2 FQGNSA. V was pared by 2 bases and J by 8 bases, with 12 bases between. The CDR3 sequence is 14 residues long. CDR3 coding DNA: TGTGCCAGCAGCTTAACCGGGCCAGGGGAAAAACTGTTTTTT. Its translation is CASSLTGPGEKLFF.

Comment on this clone: This CDR3 is also generated by other DNA sequences in the sample. The rearrangement links TRBV7-9 to TRBJ2-3; no reliable D call. V was trimmed by 5 bases and J by 4 bases, leaving 10 bases between them. The CDR3 is 13 residues long. Germline lookup yields CDR1 SEHNR and CDR2 FQNEAQ (reference sequence). CDR3 protein: CASSPRGPDTQYF. The DNA of the CDR3 is TGTGCCAGCAGCCCCCGTGGCCCAGATACGCAGTATTTT.

This sequence joins TRBV6-1 and TRBJ2-3, with D possibly being TRBD2 (7 bases). CDR3 length equals 13 residues. Germline CDR1 MNHNS, CDR2 SASEGT. V lost 6 bases and J lost 8, with 15 bases in between. For the CDR3, the DNA is TGTGCCAGCAGGGCGGGGGCCGTGGGTACGCAGTATTTT. Encoded protein: CASRAGAVGTQYF.

V gene TRBV2 combines with J gene TRBJ2-7, with D possibly matching TRBD2 (5 bases). Germline values: CDR1 SNHLY, CDR2 FYNNEI. Trimming took 3 bases from V and 12 from J, leaving 12 bases between them. CDR3 length: 11 residues. The CDR3: CASSDEGRGYF. The CDR3 nucleotides are TGTGCCAGCAGTGATGAAGGCCGGGGGTACTTC.

The J gene is TRBJ2-1, the V gene TRBV5-6, with a tentative D call TRBD2 (6 bases). There are 17 residues in the CDR3. Trimming stripped 1 base from V and 2 bases from J, with 16 bases between. Looked up from germline, CDR1 is SGHDT and CDR2 is YYEEEE. CDR3 DNA sequence: TGTGCCAGCAGCTTGAAGGTCGCGGGGCCGGCCTACAATGAGCAGTTCTTC. Residues: CASSLKVAGPAYNEQFF.

The gene calls are TRBV7-8 and TRBJ1-1, with TRBD1 as a possible D gene (5 bases). The CDR3 sequence is 15 residues long. Per the germline V gene, CDR1 is SGHVS and CDR2 is FQNEAQ. Deletions cut 5 bases from V and 1 base from J, with 14 bases between. DNA of the CDR3: TGTGCCAGCAGCCCTCTAGACAGACCGAACACTGAAGCTTTCTTT. Translation gives CASSPLDRPNTEAFF.

The chain employs TRBV9 and TRBJ2-5, with 14 nucleotides matching TRBD2. CDR3 length: 18 residues. Germline values: CDR1 SGDLS, CDR2 YYNGEE. J gave up 2 bases and V 0 bases, and 6 bases lay outside the gene matches. The CDR3 spells CASSVGPGLAGDQETQYF. Written as DNA, the CDR3 is TGTGCCAGCAGCGTAGGGCCGGGACTAGCGGGGGATCAAGAGACCCAGTACTTC.

J is TRBJ1-2 and V is TRBV15; 7 bases align to TRBD1. Germline CDR1 and CDR2: LNHNV and YYDKDF (reference sequence). The CDR3 totals 16 residues. V shed 3 bases, J shed 4 bases, and the junction held 11 bases outside the gene matches. This CDR3 is CATSSNLVGQPYGYTF. CDR3 coding DNA: TGTGCCACCAGCAGCAATCTAGTGGGACAGCCCTATGGCTACACCTTC.

The chain recombines TRBV7-9 with TRBJ2-7; 9 bases match TRBD1. V lost 5 bases and J lost 5; bases outside the gene matches: 7. Germline CDR1 reads SEHNR; CDR2 reads FQNEAQ (reference sequence). The CDR3 runs 14 residues. This CDR3 reads CASSLGDREDEQYF. For the CDR3, the DNA is TGTGCCAGCAGCCTAGGGGACAGGGAGGACGAGCAGTACTTC.

The rearrangement joins TRBV6-5 to TRBJ2-7; 7 nucleotides agree with TRBD1. V was clipped by 2 bases and J by 4 bases; unmatched bases: 2. Germline CDR1 and CDR2: MNHEY and SVGAGI. The CDR3 runs to 13 residues. CDR3 amino acids: CASSYATGYEQYF. CDR3 bases: TGTGCCAGCAGTTACGCGACAGGGTACGAGCAGTACTTC.